The rows below give T cell receptor beta chains drawn from one sample of a study of T cells in Graves' hyperthyroidism and ophthalmopathy. TCRdb re-derived calls from the multiplex PCR reads in MiXCR, one entry per CDR3 protein. This sample yields about 250,000 distinct CDR3 sequences, of which about 25% are seen a single time; about a third belongs to the top ten. Sequencing was carried out using blood. These receptors were obtained from a woman in her 40s with Graves' ophthalmopathy. The CDR3 runs from the conserved cysteine through the conserved F or W. A D gene is named only where the DNA matches it firmly. Rows may omit the clone size; those that give it use once, few, many or a size class.

v_gene: TRBV12-3/TRBV12-4; j_gene: TRBJ1-2; abundance: -; d_gene: -; CDR3nt: TGTGCCAGCAGGGCGGGAAGGAACCTTGACTATGGCTACACCTTC; CDR3aa: CASRAGRNLDYGYTF
v_gene: TRBV12-3/TRBV12-4; j_gene: TRBJ1-5; abundance: -; d_gene: -; CDR3nt: TGTGCCAGCCGCAAAGAGGCCAATCAGCCCCAGCATTTT; CDR3aa: CASRKEANQPQHF
v_gene: TRBV7-2; j_gene: TRBJ2-2; abundance: -; d_gene: -; CDR3nt: TGTGCCAGCAGTTACTCGACCGCGAACACCGGGGAGCTGTTTTTT; CDR3aa: CASSYSTANTGELFF
v_gene: TRBV30; j_gene: TRBJ2-5; abundance: -; d_gene: -; CDR3nt: TGTGCCTGGAGTGTTAGCGCTTGGTACCAAGAGACCCAGTACTTC; CDR3aa: CAWSVSAWYQETQYF
v_gene: TRBV14; j_gene: TRBJ1-2; abundance: many; d_gene: -; CDR3nt: TGTGCCAGCAGCCTCAACCGTGGGCTGAACTATGGCTACACCTTC; CDR3aa: CASSLNRGLNYGYTF
v_gene: TRBV6-1; j_gene: TRBJ2-7; abundance: -; d_gene: -; CDR3nt: TGTGCCAGCAGTGAAGCGGATCAGCTCACATCCTACGAGCAGTACTTC; CDR3aa: CASSEADQLTSYEQYF
v_gene: TRBV6-1; j_gene: TRBJ1-2; abundance: -; d_gene: -; CDR3nt: TGTGCCAGCAGCCTAGACAGCCAGACCGCCTATGGCTACACCTTC; CDR3aa: CASSLDSQTAYGYTF
v_gene: TRBV20-1; j_gene: TRBJ2-7; abundance: -; d_gene: -; CDR3nt: TGCAGTGCTAGGGACTGGACCTACGAGCAGTACTTC; CDR3aa: CSARDWTYEQYF
v_gene: TRBV4-1; j_gene: TRBJ1-2; abundance: many; d_gene: -; CDR3nt: TGCGCCAGCAGCCAAGAGCAGGGAAGTGGCTACACCTTC; CDR3aa: CASSQEQGSGYTF
v_gene: TRBV20-1; j_gene: TRBJ2-2; abundance: many; d_gene: -; CDR3nt: TGCAGTGCTAGAGATAAACAGGTGGCCACCGGGGAGCTGTTTTTT; CDR3aa: CSARDKQVATGELFF
v_gene: TRBV12-3/TRBV12-4; j_gene: TRBJ2-7; abundance: many; d_gene: TRBD2; CDR3nt: TGTGCCAGCAGTTTGGGCGGGAGAGGGGACGAGCAGTACTTC; CDR3aa: CASSLGGRGDEQYF
v_gene: TRBV27; j_gene: TRBJ2-7; abundance: many; d_gene: TRBD1; CDR3nt: TGTGCCAGCAGTTTAAGCACAGGGGAGTACTACGAGCAGTACTTC; CDR3aa: CASSLSTGEYYEQYF
v_gene: TRBV29-1; j_gene: TRBJ2-5; abundance: many; d_gene: -; CDR3nt: TGCAGCCAGAGGAATTCGGGAGAGACCCAGTACTTC; CDR3aa: CSQRNSGETQYF
v_gene: TRBV28; j_gene: TRBJ2-5; abundance: many; d_gene: TRBD1; CDR3nt: TGTGCCAGCAGTCCCGGACAGGCCACCCAAGAGACCCAGTACTTC; CDR3aa: CASSPGQATQETQYF
v_gene: TRBV27; j_gene: TRBJ2-7; abundance: many; d_gene: -; CDR3nt: TGTGCCAGCAGTTTAAAGGGACTTTACGAGCAGTACTTC; CDR3aa: CASSLKGLYEQYF
v_gene: TRBV20-1; j_gene: TRBJ1-5; abundance: many; d_gene: -; CDR3nt: TGCAGTGCTAGAGATCAGGGACAGCCCCAGCATTTT; CDR3aa: CSARDQGQPQHF
v_gene: TRBV15; j_gene: TRBJ2-5; abundance: medium-sized; d_gene: -; CDR3nt: TGTGCCACCAGCAGAGACCAGCGGGACCAAGAGACCCAGTACTTC; CDR3aa: CATSRDQRDQETQYF
v_gene: TRBV7-8; j_gene: TRBJ1-1; abundance: many; d_gene: -; CDR3nt: TGTGCCAGCAGCTTGCAGACCCTGTTCACTGAAGCTTTCTTT; CDR3aa: CASSLQTLFTEAFF
v_gene: TRBV20-1; j_gene: TRBJ1-2; abundance: many; d_gene: -; CDR3nt: TGCAGTGCTAGAAGGGACGATACTAACTATGGCTACACCTTC; CDR3aa: CSARRDDTNYGYTF
v_gene: TRBV7-9; j_gene: TRBJ2-5; abundance: -; d_gene: -; CDR3nt: TGTGCCAGCAGCCTAACGGGGACGGGTCAGACCCAGTACTTC; CDR3aa: CASSLTGTGQTQYF
v_gene: TRBV10-3; j_gene: TRBJ2-2; abundance: many; d_gene: TRBD1; CDR3nt: TGTGCCACGAAACAGGGGGAGGCCGGGGAGCTGTTTTTT; CDR3aa: CATKQGEAGELFF
v_gene: TRBV27; j_gene: TRBJ1-1; abundance: many; d_gene: TRBD1; CDR3nt: TGTGCCAGCAGTTCTCCGCCGGAGACAGGGAGGGCGAACACTGAAGCTTTCTTT; CDR3aa: CASSSPPETGRANTEAFF
v_gene: TRBV9; j_gene: TRBJ2-5; abundance: many; d_gene: TRBD2; CDR3nt: TGTGCCAGCAGCGTCCCAGCGGGAGGTACGGAGACCCAGTACTTC; CDR3aa: CASSVPAGGTETQYF